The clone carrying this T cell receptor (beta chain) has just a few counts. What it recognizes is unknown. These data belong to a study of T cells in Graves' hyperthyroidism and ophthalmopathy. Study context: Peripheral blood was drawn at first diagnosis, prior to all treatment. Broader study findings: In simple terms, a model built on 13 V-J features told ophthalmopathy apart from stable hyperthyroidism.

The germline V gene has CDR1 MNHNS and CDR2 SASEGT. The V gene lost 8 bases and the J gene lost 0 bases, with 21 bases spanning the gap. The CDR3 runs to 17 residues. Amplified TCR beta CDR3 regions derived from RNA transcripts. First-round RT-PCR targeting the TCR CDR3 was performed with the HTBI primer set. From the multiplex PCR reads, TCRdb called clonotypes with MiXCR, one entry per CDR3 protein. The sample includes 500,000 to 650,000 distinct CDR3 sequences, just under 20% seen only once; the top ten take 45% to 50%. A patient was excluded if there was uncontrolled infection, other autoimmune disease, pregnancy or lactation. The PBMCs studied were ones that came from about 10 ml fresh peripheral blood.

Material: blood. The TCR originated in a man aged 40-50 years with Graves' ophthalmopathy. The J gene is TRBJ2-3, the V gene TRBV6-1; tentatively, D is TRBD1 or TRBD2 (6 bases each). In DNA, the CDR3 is TGTGCCAGCCCCGAAGAGGGGGGCCCATTGAGCACAGATACGCAGTATTTT. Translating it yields CASPEEGGPLSTDTQYF.